This T cell receptor (beta chain) came from a study of Graves' ophthalmopathy and Graves' hyperthyroidism (dated by TCRdb to 2017 to 2018). For the wider study: Hyperthyroidism was defined as stable when no progression to ophthalmopathy occurred within 18 months of follow-up. The study used signatures of the TCR beta repertoire to tell Graves' ophthalmopathy apart from Graves' hyperthyroidism and to predict which patients would progress to ophthalmopathy. In total, 135 blood samples were TCR-sequenced: some 43 ophthalmopathy, approximately 80 hyperthyroidism and about 17 hyperthyroidism-to-ophthalmopathy patients. To explore V-J signatures distinguishing ophthalmopathy from hyperthyroidism, a discovery set of around 100 patients (roughly 42 ophthalmopathy, about 57 stable hyperthyroidism) was enrolled. An independent validation cohort comprised around 19 hyperthyroidism patients and about 16 patients who later progressed from hyperthyroidism to ophthalmopathy. In more than 5 hyperthyroidism patients, the T-cell repertoire of thyroid tissue was compared with the T-cell repertoire of blood. Following sampling, methimazole starting at 30 mg daily was administered to hyperthyroidism patients, and high-dose intravenous methylprednisolone was administered to ophthalmopathy patients. The paper's findings and limits, for the study overall: Sample size was not statistically predetermined, and group allocation was not concealed from the investigators. Among expanded thyroid clonotypes with frequency above 0.001, most also showed up in blood, which suggests that blood repertoires may reflect the thyroid immune response. Ophthalmopathy was separated from stable hyperthyroidism by the 13-signature model with about 89% sensitivity and 81% to 84% specificity in cross-validation and with 80%/75% in the test set. In validation, the model predicted ophthalmopathy progression with roughly 68% sensitivity and about 77% specificity; eleven to twelve predicted patients were CT-confirmed with GO in a median of around 6.5 months.

The hyperthyroidism patients were 18 to 65 years old and newly diagnosed, with a disease duration of less than 2 months. Patients were excluded if they had other autoimmune diseases, uncontrolled infections, pregnancy or lactation. Clinical symptoms, serum thyroxine, TRAb, thyroid ultrasound and orbital computed tomography formed the basis of the diagnosis. Total RNA was extracted using Trizol reagent, and RNA quality was checked on an Agilent 2100 Bioanalyzer. This clonotype was seen more than once but under ten times. Its antigen is not yet known. No quality values exist for individual bases; no much larger clone is one base distant. From its cysteine to its phenylalanine, the CDR3 spans 14 amino acids. Only CDR3 DNA is held: 42 bases, read in frame from base 1. For repertoire sequencing, TCR beta CDR3 regions were amplified from RNA transcripts. The first round of RT-PCR was done with HTBI primers and the Qiagen OneStep RT-PCR kit, and was followed by a second round of multiplex PCR, then size selection and purification. Sequencing of the libraries was carried out on an Illumina HiSeq2000 in paired-end mode with 100 bp reads. Concerning the study's data processing: Reads were processed with SOAPnuke, discarding reads with adapters, uncalled bases, mean Phred below 15, or no exact constant-primer or identifier match. COPE v1.2.5 was used to merge the high-quality paired reads. Clonotypes were defined as unique nucleotide sequences and were aligned to IMGT TRB V, D and J references using MiTCR v1.1. The analysis was limited to V-J combinations with a frequency above 0.0001, which together covered around 99% of the repertoires. For each V-J combination, a TCR clonal expansion and chaos score was defined as the ratio of F50 clonal expansion to chaos observed in the TCRdist matrix. Welch's t-statistics and random forest were used to reduce the features to about a dozen V-J combinations, which were then used as input to a naive Bayes classifier. The similarity between thyroid and blood repertoires was quantified using the Morisita-Horn index. TCRdb itself trimmed the public reads at Q25 with fastp, ran MiXCR and retained productive beta chains. Entries are consolidated by CDR3 protein sequence, retaining the most common genes and DNA. The V and J calls, along with clone size, are taken from TCRdb and not from the paper's own processing. For this sample there are over a million distinct CDR3 sequences; roughly 35% appear just once. Around 10% of the sample belongs to the ten largest clones.

Recombination linked TRBV12-3 or TRBV12-4 to TRBJ2-7; the D segment might be TRBD1 or TRBD2, since each matches 6 bases. The sample was peripheral blood or thyroid tissue (not recorded which). This clonotype originated in an adult man with Graves' hyperthyroidism. The DNA sequence follows: TGTGCTAGTGGTTTCGGAGGGGGGTCCCACGAGCAGTACTTC. Protein translation: CASGFGGGSHEQYF.